This passage covers 17 T cell receptor beta chains from one sample sequenced in a study of CD8 T cells in Susac syndrome. Random hexamers served to reverse transcribe roughly 0.5 to 1 ug RNA. TCRdb recomputed calls from the immunoSEQ multiplex PCR reads with MiXCR, one row per CDR3 protein. The table has about 200,000 distinct CDR3 sequences, 85% to 95% seen once. The sample consisted of CD4+ T cells from PBMCs. The source is a human donor in good health.

This chain uses TRBV7-3 with TRBJ2-3, with D tentatively TRBD2 (5 bases). V lost 5 bases, J lost 1 base, and 10 bases lay in between. CDR3 length equals 14 residues. Per germline, CDR1 SGHTA and CDR2 FQGTGA. CDR3 DNA sequence: TGTGCCAGCAGCCCCCTTAGCGGCACAGATACGCAGTATTTT. Its translation: CASSPLSGTDTQYF.

The V and J genes are TRBV25-1 and TRBJ2-3, with D tentatively TRBD2 (5 bases). Germline CDR1 is MGHDK and CDR2 is SYGVNS. Trimming removed 8 bases from V and 2 bases from J, with 11 bases in between. The CDR3 sequence is 13 residues long. DNA for the CDR3: TGTGCCAGCCAGCGGCCCTCCACAGATACGCAGTATTTT. Residues: CASQRPSTDTQYF.

The rearrangement links TRBV28 to TRBJ2-7; perhaps TRBD2 as D (5 bases). V lost 4 bases and J lost 5, with 15 bases in between. The CDR3 is 14 amino acids. CDR1 is MDHEN, CDR2 SYDVKM, per germline. CDR3 bases: TGTGCCAGCAGTTCCGGAGCGGCCGACCACGAGCAGTACGTC. Encoded protein: CASSSGAADHEQYV.

The V call is TRBV5-4, the J call TRBJ2-1; 7 bases fit TRBD2. CDR1 is SGHNT, CDR2 YYREEE, per germline (reference sequence). CDR3 length: 16 residues. V shed 4 bases, J shed 6 bases, and the junction held 13 bases outside the gene matches. The CDR3 loop is CASSPPGGGLRNEQFF. The DNA of the CDR3 is TGTGCCAGCAGCCCACCCGGCGGGGGACTCCGCAATGAGCAGTTCTTC.

The sample holds one count of this clonotype. The gene calls are TRBV4-1 and TRBJ2-5; 14 nucleotides line up with TRBD2. J was trimmed by 4 bases and V by 5 bases; bases with no gene match: 6. Germline V CDR1 and CDR2: MGHRA, YSYEKL. CDR3 length: 16 residues. The CDR3 loop is CASSARLAGGGETQYF. CDR3 bases: TGCGCCAGCAGCGCCAGACTAGCGGGAGGGGGAGAGACCCAGTACTTC.

The V gene is TRBV29-1, the J gene TRBJ2-3, with D possibly being TRBD2 (5 bases). The V end was cut by 2 bases, the J end by 2 bases, with 14 bases between. Germline V gives CDR1 SQVTM, CDR2 ANQGSEA. The CDR3 covers 15 residues. The CDR3 here is CSVERGVSNTDTQYF. CDR3 in DNA: TGCAGCGTTGAACGGGGAGTCTCCAACACAGATACGCAGTATTTT.

This sequence joins TRBV15 and TRBJ2-3, with D perhaps matching TRBD2 (7 bases). The CDR3 runs to 15 residues. The germline CDR1 and CDR2 sequences are LNHNV and YYDKDF (reference sequence). Trimming left V 5 bases short and J 2 bases short, with 14 bases between. This CDR3 is CATSPPGGNTDTQYF. The CDR3 bases are TGTGCCACCAGCCCACCGGGGGGCAACACAGATACGCAGTATTTT.

This clonotype was seen just once. The genes are TRBV27 and TRBJ1-2; D ambiguous. V lost 3 bases and J 3 bases, leaving 8 bases between the germline ends. Germline lookup yields CDR1 MNHEY and CDR2 SMNVEV (reference sequence). This CDR3 region has 13 residues. The CDR3 DNA follows: TGTGCCAGCAGTTTCGGGCCTTACTATGGCTACACCTTC. It codes for CASSFGPYYGYTF.

The chain has TRBV9 and TRBJ2-3; D is unclear. V lost 2 bases, J lost 2 bases, and 3 bases lay in between. The germline V gene encodes CDR1 SGDLS and CDR2 YYNGEE. CDR3 length: 12 residues. The CDR3 is CASSVITDTQYF. The CDR3 DNA reads TGTGCCAGCAGCGTTATCACAGATACGCAGTATTTT.

The V call is TRBV6-2 or TRBV6-3, the J call TRBJ1-2; 7 bases align to TRBD1. V shed 7 bases, J shed 5 bases, and the junction held 19 bases outside the gene matches. This CDR3 spans 17 amino acids. Germline CDR1 MNHEY, CDR2 SVGEGT. The CDR3 DNA reads as TGTGCCAGCATCCCAGGGGGAAACCTTGGAACTTTGTATGGCTACACCTTC. It yields the protein CASIPGGNLGTLYGYTF.

The V gene is TRBV24-1, the J gene TRBJ2-3; D is unresolved. The CDR3 has 13 residues. Trimming left V 4 bases short and J 2 bases short, with 6 bases between. CDR1 and CDR2 from the germline V gene are KGHDR and SFDVKD. CDR3 DNA: TGTGCCACCAGTGACCGATACACAGATACGCAGTATTTT. It codes for CATSDRYTDTQYF.

The rearrangement uses TRBV20-1 and TRBJ2-7, with D perhaps being TRBD1 or TRBD2 (6 bases each). V was trimmed by 3 bases and J by 1 base, leaving 10 bases between them. The CDR3 extends over 13 amino acids. The V gene's germline CDR1 is DFQATT and CDR2 SNEGSKA (reference sequence). This chain's CDR3 is CSARAGTSYEQYF. The CDR3 DNA follows: TGCAGTGCTAGGGCGGGGACATCCTACGAGCAGTACTTC.

V and J are TRBV20-1 and TRBJ2-7; D is perhaps TRBD1 (5 bases). Trimming took off 2 bases at V and 4 bases at J, with 18 bases between the two ends. Germline V gene lookup returns CDR1 DFQATT and CDR2 SNEGSKA (reference sequence). CDR3 length: 15 residues. The CDR3 coding sequence is TGCAGTGCTAGACCCCCAAGACAGTCCCAATACGAGCAGTACTTC. This translates into CSARPPRQSQYEQYF.

This sequence joins TRBV13 and TRBJ1-6; TRBD1 might be the D (5 bases). This CDR3 is 13 amino acids long. V lost 8 bases and J lost 5, with 10 bases in between. Germline values: CDR1 PRHDT, CDR2 FYEKMQ (reference sequence). The CDR3 reads CASGSTDNSPLHF. The CDR3 nucleotides read TGTGCCAGCGGGTCGACAGATAATTCACCCCTCCACTTT.

This clonotype has only one observation. This sequence joins TRBV30 and TRBJ1-1; the D is unclear. The V gene's germline CDR1 is GTSNPN and CDR2 SVGIG (reference sequence). V was pared by 0 bases and J by 3 bases, with 11 bases between. The length of the CDR3 is 14 residues. The CDR3 loop reads CAWSVTTGDTEAFF. The CDR3 DNA reads as TGTGCCTGGAGTGTAACTACGGGAGACACTGAAGCTTTCTTT.

The chain has TRBV30 and TRBJ1-2; TRBD1 is a possible D gene (6 bases). V lost 5 bases to trimming and J lost 8 bases, with 15 bases between them. Germline values: CDR1 GTSNPN, CDR2 SVGIG (reference sequence). The CDR3 extends over 12 amino acids. Here the CDR3 reads CAWLYRVGGYTF. DNA of the CDR3: TGTGCCTGGCTCTACAGGGTGGGCGGCTACACCTTC.

The V call is TRBV29-1, the J call TRBJ1-2; D gene unclear. The CDR3 runs 13 residues. Trimming left V 4 bases short and J 8 bases short, with 17 bases between. Germline lookup yields CDR1 SQVTM and CDR2 ANQGSEA. The CDR3 reads CSVAPVLVGGYTF. CDR3 DNA: TGCAGCGTTGCTCCCGTGTTGGTGGGCGGCTACACCTTC.